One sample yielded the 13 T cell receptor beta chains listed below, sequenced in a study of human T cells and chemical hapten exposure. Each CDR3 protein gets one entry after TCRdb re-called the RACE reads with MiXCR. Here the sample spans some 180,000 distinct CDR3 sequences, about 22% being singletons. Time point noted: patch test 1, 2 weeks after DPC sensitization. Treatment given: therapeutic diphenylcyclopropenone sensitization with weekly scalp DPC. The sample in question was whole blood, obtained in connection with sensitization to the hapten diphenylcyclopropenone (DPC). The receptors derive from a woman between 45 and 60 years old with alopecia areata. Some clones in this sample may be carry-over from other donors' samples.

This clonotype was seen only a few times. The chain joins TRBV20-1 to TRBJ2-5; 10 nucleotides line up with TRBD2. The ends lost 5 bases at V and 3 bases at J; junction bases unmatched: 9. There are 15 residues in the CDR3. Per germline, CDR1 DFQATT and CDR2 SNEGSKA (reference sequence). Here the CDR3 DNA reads TGCAGTGCTGGTCGGACTAGCGGAGTGGAAGAGACCCAGTACTTC. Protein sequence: CSAGRTSGVEETQYF.

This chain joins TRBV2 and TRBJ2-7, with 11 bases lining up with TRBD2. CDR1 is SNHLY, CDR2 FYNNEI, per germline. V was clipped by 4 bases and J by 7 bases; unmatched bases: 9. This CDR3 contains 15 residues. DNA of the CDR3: TGTGCCAGCAGTGCTCCGGGACTAGCGGTTGGGGAGCAGTACTTC. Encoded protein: CASSAPGLAVGEQYF.

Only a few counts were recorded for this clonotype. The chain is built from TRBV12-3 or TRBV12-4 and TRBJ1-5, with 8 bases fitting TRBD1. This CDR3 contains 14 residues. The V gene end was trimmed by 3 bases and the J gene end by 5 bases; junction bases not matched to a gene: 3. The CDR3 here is CASSFMTGDQPQHF. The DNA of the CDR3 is TGTGCCAGCAGTTTTATGACAGGGGATCAGCCCCAGCATTTT.

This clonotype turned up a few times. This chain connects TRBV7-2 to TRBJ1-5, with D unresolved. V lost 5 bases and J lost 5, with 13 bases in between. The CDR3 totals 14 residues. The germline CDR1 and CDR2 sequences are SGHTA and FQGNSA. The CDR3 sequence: CASSVKGGYQPQHF. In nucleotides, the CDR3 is TGTGCCAGCAGCGTCAAAGGAGGTTATCAGCCCCAGCATTTT.

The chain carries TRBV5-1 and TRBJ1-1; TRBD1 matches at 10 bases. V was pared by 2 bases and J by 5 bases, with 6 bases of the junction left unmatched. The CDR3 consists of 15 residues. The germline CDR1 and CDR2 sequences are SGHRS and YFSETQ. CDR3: CASSFSPGQGTEAFF. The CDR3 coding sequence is TGCGCCAGCAGCTTTTCGCCGGGACAGGGGACTGAAGCTTTCTTT.

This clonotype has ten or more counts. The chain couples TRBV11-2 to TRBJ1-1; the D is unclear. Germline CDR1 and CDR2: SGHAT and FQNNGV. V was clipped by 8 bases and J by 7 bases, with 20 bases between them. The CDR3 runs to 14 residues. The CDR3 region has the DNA TGTGCCAGCGCAACCACTAGGGCTATCCATGAAGCTTTCTTT. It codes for CASATTRAIHEAFF.

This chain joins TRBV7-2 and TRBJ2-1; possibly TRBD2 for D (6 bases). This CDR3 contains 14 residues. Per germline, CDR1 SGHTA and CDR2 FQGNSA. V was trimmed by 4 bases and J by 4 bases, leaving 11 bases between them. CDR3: CASSYGTLYNEQFF. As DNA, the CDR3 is TGTGCCAGCAGCTACGGGACTCTATACAATGAGCAGTTCTTC.

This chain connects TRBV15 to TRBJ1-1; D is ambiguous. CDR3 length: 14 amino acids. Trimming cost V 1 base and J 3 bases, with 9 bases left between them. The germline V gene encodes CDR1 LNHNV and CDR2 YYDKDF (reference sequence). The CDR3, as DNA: TGTGCCACCAGCAGAGTTGACCGGTACACTGAAGCTTTCTTT. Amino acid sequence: CATSRVDRYTEAFF.

Here the CDR3 reads CASSLGVLKELFF. In nucleotides, the CDR3 is TGTGCCAGCAGCTTAGGGGTCCTCAAGGAGCTGTTTTTT. The gene calls are TRBV11-1 and TRBJ2-2, with no clear D. CDR1 and CDR2 from the germline V gene are SGHAT and FQDESV (reference sequence). V was trimmed by 1 base and J by 10 bases, leaving 10 bases between them. The CDR3 length is 13 residues.

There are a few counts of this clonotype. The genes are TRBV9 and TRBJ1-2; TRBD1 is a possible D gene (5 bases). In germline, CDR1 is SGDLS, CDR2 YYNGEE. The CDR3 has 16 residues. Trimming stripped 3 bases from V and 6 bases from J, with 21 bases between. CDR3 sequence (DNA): TGTGCCAGCAGCGCCCGAGTTGATCGGGGCCCAAATGGCTACACCTTC. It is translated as CASSARVDRGPNGYTF.

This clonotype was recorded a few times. In DNA, the CDR3 is TGTGCCAGCAGTTCCCGGAGACTAGCGGGAGGCGAGCAGTACTTC. This codes for CASSSRRLAGGEQYF. The gene calls are TRBV7-8 and TRBJ2-7; 13 bases agree with TRBD2. The CDR3 covers 15 residues. J was trimmed by 6 bases and V by 6 bases; bases with no gene match: 8. The germline gives CDR1 SGHVS, CDR2 FQNEAQ.

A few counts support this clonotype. For the CDR3, the DNA is TGTGCCAGCAGTGACCGGAGCAATCAGCCCCAGCATTTT. Translating it yields CASSDRSNQPQHF. V gene TRBV28 combines with J gene TRBJ1-5; D is uncertain. The CDR3 totals 13 residues. V gave up 5 bases and J gave up 1 base, with 6 bases separating them. Germline CDR1 and CDR2: MDHEN and SYDVKM.

In DNA, the CDR3 is TGCGCCAGCAGCTCCAGTTCCCCTGGGGCCAACGTCCTGACTTTC. Translated, it gives CASSSSSPGANVLTF. V gene TRBV5-1 combines with J gene TRBJ2-6; D call uncertain. Deletions cut 3 bases from V and 2 bases from J, with 9 bases between. This CDR3 has 15 residues. CDR1 is SGHRS, CDR2 YFSETQ, per germline.